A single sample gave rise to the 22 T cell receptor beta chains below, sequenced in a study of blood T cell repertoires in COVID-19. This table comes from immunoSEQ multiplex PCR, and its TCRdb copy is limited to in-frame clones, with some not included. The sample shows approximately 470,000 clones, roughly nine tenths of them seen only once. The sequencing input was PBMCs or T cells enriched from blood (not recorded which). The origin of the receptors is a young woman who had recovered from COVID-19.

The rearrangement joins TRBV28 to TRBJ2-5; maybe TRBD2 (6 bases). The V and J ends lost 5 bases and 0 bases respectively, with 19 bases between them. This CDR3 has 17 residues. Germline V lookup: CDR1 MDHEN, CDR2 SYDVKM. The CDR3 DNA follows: TGTGCCAGCAGTCCGGGACTTCCTCAAGAGTACCAAGAGACCCAGTACTTC. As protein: CASSPGLPQEYQETQYF.

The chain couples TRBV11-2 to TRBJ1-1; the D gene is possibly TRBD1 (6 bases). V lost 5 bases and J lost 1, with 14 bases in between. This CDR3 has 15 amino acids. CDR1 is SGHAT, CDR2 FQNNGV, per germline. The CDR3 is CASSIRDTPNTEAFF. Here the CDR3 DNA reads TGTGCCAGCAGCATCCGGGACACCCCGAACACTGAAGCTTTCTTT. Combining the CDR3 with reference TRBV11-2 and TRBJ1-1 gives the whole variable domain EAGVAQSPRYKIIEKRQSVAFWCNPISGHATLYWYQQILGQGPKLLIQFQNNGVVDDSQLPKDRFSAERLKGVDSTLKIQPAKLEDSAVYLCASSIRDTPNTEAFFGQGTRLTVV.

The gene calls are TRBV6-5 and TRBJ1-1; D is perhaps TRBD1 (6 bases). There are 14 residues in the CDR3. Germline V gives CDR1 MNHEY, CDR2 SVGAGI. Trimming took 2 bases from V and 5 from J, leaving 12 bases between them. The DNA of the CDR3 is TGTGCCAGCAGTTACGCCGGGAGGGGGACTGAAGCTTTCTTT. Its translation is CASSYAGRGTEAFF.

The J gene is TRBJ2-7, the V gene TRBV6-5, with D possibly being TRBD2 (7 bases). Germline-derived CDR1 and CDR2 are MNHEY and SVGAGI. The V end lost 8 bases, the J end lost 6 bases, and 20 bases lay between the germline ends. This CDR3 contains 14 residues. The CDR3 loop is CASGGAMGPSEQYF. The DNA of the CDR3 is TGTGCCAGCGGGGGGGCCATGGGGCCCTCCGAGCAGTACTTC.

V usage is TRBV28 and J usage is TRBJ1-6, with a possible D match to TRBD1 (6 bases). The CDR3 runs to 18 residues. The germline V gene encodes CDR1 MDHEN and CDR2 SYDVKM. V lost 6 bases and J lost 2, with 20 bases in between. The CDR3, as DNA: TGTGCCAGCAGCCCGAGAGGGGGACATAAACCCTATAATTCACCCCTCCACTTT. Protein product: CASSPRGGHKPYNSPLHF. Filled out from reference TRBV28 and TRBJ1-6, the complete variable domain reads DVKVTQSSRYLVKRTGEKVFLECVQDMDHENMFWYRQDPGLGLRLIYFSYDVKMKEKGDIPEGYSVSREKKERFSLILESASTNQTSMYLCASSPRGGHKPYNSPLHFGNGTRLTVT.

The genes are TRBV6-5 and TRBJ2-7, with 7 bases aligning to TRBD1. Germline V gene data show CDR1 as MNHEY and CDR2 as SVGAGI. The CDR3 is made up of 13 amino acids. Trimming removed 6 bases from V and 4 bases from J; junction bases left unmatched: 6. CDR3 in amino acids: CASSRGGGYEQYF. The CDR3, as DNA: TGTGCCAGCAGCAGAGGGGGCGGGTACGAGCAGTACTTC.

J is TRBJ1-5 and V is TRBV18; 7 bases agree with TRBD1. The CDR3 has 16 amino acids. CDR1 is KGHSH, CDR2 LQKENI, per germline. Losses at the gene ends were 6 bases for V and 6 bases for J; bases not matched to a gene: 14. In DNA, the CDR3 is TGTGCCAGCTCCCTCGGACAGGTCGGGATCGGTCAGCCCCAGCATTTT. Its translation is CASSLGQVGIGQPQHF. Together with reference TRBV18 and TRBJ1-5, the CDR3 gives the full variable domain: NAGVMQNPRHLVRRRGQEARLRCSPMKGHSHVYWYRQLPEEGLKFMVYLQKENIIDESGMPKERFSAEFPKEGPSILRIQQVVRGDSAAYFCASSLGQVGIGQPQHFGDGTRLSIL.

As DNA, the CDR3 is TGTGCCAGCTCCACCCTTGGAGGGGATGATGAGCAGTTCTTC. Protein sequence: CASSTLGGDDEQFF. The rearrangement uses TRBV18 and TRBJ2-1, with TRBD2 as a possible D gene (6 bases). Germline lookup yields CDR1 KGHSH and CDR2 LQKENI. CDR3 length: 14 residues. Trimming pared 6 bases from V and 8 bases from J, leaving 17 bases between.

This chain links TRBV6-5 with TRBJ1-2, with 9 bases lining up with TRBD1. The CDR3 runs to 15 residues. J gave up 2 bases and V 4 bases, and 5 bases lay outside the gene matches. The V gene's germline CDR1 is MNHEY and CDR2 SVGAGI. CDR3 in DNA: TGTGCCAGCAGTTGGGACAGGGCCTCGAACTATGGCTACACCTTC. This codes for CASSWDRASNYGYTF.

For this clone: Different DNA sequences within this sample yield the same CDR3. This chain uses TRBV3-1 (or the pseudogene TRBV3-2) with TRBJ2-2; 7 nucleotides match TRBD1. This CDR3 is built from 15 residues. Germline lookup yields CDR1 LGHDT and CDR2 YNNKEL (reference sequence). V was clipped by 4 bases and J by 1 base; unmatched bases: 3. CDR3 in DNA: TGTGCCAGCAGCCCCCGGACAGGGAACACCGGGGAGCTGTTTTTT. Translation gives CASSPRTGNTGELFF.

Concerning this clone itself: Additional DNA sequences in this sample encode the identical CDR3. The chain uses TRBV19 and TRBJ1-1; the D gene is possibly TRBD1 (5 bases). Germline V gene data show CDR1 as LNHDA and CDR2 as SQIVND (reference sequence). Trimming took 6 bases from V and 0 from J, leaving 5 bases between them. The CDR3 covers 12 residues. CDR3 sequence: CASRDMNTEAFF. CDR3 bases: TGTGCCAGTAGGGACATGAACACTGAAGCTTTCTTT.

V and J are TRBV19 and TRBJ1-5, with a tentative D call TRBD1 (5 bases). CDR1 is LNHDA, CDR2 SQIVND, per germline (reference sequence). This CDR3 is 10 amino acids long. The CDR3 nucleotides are TGTGGGTCGGGGGTACAACCCCAGCATTTT. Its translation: CGSGVQPQHF.

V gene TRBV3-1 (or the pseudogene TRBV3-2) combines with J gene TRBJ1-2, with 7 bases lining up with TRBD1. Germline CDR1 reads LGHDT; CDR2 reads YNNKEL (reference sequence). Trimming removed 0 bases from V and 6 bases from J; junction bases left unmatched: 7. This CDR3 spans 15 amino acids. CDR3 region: CASSQDPAGGDGYTF. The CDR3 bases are TGTGCCAGCAGCCAAGATCCAGCAGGGGGAGATGGCTACACCTTC.

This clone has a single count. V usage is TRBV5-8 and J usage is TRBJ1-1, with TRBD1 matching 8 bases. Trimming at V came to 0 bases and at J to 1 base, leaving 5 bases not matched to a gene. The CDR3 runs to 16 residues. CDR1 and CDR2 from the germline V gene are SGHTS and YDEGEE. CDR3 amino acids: CASSLVGGTGNTEAFF. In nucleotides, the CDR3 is TGTGCCAGCAGCTTGGTTGGAGGGACAGGGAACACTGAAGCTTTCTTT.

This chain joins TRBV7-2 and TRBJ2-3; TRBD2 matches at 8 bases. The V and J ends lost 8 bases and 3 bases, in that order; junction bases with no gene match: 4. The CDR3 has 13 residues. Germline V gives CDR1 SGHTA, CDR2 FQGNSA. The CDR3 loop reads CASERGGTDTQYF. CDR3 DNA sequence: TGTGCCAGCGAACGGGGGGGAACAGATACGCAGTATTTT.

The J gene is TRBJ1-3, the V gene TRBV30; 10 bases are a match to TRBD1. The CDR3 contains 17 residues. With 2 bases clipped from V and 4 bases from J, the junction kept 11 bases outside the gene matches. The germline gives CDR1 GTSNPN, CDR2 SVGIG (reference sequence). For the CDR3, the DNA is TGTGCCTGGAGTAGGCTACCGGGACAGGGGAGAGGAAACACCATATATTTT. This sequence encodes CAWSRLPGQGRGNTIYF.

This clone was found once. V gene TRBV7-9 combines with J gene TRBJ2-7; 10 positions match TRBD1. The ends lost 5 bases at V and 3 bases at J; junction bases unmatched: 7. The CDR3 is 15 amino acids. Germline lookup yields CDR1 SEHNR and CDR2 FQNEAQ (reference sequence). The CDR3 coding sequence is TGTGCCAGCAGCACTCCGGGACAGGGGTTCTACGAGCAGTACTTC. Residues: CASSTPGQGFYEQYF. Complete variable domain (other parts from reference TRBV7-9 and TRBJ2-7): DTGVSQNPRHKITKRGQNVTFRCDPISEHNRLYWYRQTLGQGPEFLTYFQNEAQLEKSRLLSDRFSAERPKGSFSTLEIQRTEQGDSAMYLCASSTPGQGFYEQYFGPGTRLTVT.

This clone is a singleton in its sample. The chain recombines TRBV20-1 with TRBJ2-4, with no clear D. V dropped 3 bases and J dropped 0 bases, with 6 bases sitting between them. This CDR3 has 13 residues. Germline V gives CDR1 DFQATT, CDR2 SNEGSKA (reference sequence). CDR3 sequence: CSASQVAKNIQYF. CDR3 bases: TGCAGTGCTAGTCAGGTAGCCAAAAACATTCAGTACTTC.

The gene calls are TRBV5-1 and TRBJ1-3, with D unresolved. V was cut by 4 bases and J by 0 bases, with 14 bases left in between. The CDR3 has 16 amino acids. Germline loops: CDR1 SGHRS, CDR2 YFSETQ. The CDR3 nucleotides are TGCGCCAGCAGCGAGACCCCACAGAGCTCTGGAAACACCATATATTTT. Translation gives CASSETPQSSGNTIYF.

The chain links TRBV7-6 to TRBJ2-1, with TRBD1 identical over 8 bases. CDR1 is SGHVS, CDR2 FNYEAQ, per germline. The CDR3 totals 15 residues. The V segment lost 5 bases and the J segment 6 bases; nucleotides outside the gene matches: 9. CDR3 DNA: TGTGCCAGCAGCCCCTTGGGACAGGACATCAATGAGCAGTTCTTC. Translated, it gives CASSPLGQDINEQFF.

This chain's CDR3 is CASSPPTGMSSYNEQFF. DNA of the CDR3: TGTGCCAGCAGTCCCCCGACAGGGATGAGCTCCTACAATGAGCAGTTCTTC. The V gene is TRBV28, the J gene TRBJ2-1; TRBD1 aligns across 7 bases. Germline V gene data show CDR1 as MDHEN and CDR2 as SYDVKM. CDR3 length: 17 residues. V lost 5 bases to trimming and J lost 0 bases; unmatched junction nucleotides: 10.

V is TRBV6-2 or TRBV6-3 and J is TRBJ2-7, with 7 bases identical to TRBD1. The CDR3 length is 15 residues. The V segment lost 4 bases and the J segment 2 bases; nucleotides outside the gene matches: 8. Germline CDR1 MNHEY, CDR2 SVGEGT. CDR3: CASSFPQTGAYEQYF. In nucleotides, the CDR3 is TGTGCCAGCAGTTTCCCGCAAACAGGGGCCTACGAGCAGTACTTC.